The TCR beta chain described here comes from a study of T cell responses to AZD1222 COVID-19 vaccine. The junction had 6 bases not matched to a gene; V was cut back by 4 bases and J by 3 bases. Germline assignment: CDR1 SGHDT and CDR2 YYEEEE. The CDR3 contains 14 residues. The table lists this clone with a count of one. The table came from immunoSEQ multiplex PCR; TCRdb's copy has only in-frame clones and leaves some out. The data show some 130,000 clones, roughly 87% seen once. The sequencing here drew on peripheral blood, taken 28 days after the second AZD1222 dose. V gene TRBV5-6 combines with J gene TRBJ2-7, with 8 bases fitting TRBD2. This receptor was identified in an adult who received the AZD1222 COVID-19 vaccine. Here the CDR3 DNA reads TGTGCCAGCAGCCCGGGCGGGAGGTTCTACGAGCAGTACTTC. Amino acid sequence: CASSPGGRFYEQYF. The whole variable domain, filled in from reference TRBV5-6 and TRBJ2-7, reads DAGVTQSPTHLIKTRGQQVTLRCSPKSGHDTVSWYQQALGQGPQFIFQYYEEEERQRGNFPDRFSGHQFPNYSSELNVNALLLGDSALYLCASSPGGRFYEQYFGPGTRLTVT.